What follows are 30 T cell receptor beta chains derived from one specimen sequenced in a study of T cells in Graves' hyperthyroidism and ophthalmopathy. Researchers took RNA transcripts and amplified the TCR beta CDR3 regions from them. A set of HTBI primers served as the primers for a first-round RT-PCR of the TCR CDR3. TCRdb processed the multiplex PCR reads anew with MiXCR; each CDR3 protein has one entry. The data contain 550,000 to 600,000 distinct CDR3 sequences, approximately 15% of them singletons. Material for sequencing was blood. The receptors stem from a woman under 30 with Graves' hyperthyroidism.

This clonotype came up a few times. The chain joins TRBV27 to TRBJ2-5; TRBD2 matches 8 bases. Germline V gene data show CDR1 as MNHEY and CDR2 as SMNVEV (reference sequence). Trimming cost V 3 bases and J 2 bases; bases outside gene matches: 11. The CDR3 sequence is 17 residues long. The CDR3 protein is CASSFARPGLGQETQYF. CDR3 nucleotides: TGTGCCAGCAGTTTTGCCCGCCCGGGACTAGGACAAGAGACCCAGTACTTC.

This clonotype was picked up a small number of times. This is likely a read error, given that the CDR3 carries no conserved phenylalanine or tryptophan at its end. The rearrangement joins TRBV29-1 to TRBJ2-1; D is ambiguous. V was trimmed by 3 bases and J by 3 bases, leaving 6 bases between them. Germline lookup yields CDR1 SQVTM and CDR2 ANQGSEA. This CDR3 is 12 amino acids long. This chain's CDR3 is CSVEYGYNEQFL. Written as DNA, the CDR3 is TGCAGCGTTGAGTACGGCTACAATGAGCAGTTCCTC.

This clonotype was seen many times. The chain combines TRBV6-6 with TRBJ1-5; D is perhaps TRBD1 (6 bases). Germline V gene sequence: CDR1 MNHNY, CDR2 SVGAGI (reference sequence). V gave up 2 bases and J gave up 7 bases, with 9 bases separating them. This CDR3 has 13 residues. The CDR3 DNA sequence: TGTGCCAGCAGTTACGGGACACACCAGCCCCAGCATTTT. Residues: CASSYGTHQPQHF.

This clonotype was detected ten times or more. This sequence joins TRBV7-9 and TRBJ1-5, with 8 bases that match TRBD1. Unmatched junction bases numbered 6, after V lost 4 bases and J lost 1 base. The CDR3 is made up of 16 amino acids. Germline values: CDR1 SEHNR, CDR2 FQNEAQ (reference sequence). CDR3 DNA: TGTGCCAGCAGCTCCTTAGGACAGGGCAGCAATCAGCCCCAGCATTTT. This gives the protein CASSSLGQGSNQPQHF.

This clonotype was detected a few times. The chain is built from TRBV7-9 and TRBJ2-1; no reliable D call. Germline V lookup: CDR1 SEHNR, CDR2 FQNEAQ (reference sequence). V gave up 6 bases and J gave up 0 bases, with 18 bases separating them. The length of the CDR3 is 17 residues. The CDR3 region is CASSHRRAISSYNEQFF. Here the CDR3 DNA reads TGTGCCAGCAGTCATCGTAGAGCGATTAGCTCCTACAATGAGCAGTTCTTC.

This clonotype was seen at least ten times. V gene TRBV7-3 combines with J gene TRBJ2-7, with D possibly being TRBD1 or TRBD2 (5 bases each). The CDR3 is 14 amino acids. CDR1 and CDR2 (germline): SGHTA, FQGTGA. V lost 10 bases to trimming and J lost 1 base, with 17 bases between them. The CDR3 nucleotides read TGTGCCACCACTCGAGGGGCCCCTTCCTACGAGCAGTACTTC. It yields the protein CATTRGAPSYEQYF.

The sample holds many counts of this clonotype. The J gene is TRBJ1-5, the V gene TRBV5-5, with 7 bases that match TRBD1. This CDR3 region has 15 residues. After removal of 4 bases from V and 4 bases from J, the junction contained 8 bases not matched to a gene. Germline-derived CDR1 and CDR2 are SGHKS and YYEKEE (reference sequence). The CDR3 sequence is CASSLRQGRNQPQHF. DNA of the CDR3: TGTGCCAGCAGCCTCCGACAGGGAAGGAATCAGCCCCAGCATTTT.

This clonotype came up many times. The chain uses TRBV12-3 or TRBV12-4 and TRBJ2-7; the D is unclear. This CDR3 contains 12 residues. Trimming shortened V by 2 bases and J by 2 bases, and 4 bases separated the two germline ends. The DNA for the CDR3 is TGTGCCAGCAGTTTACCCGCCTACGAGCAGTACTTC. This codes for CASSLPAYEQYF.

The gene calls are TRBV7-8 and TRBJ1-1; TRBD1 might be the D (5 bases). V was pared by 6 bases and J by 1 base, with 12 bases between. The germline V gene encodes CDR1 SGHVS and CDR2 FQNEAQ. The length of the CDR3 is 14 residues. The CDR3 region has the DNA TGTGCCAGCAGGCTACAGACAGAGAACACTGAAGCTTTCTTT. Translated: CASRLQTENTEAFF.

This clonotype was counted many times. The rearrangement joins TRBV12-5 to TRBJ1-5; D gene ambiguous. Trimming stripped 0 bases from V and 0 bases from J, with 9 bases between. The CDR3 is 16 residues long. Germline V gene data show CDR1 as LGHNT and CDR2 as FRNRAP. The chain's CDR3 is CASGLVQIHSNQPQHF. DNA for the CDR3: TGTGCTAGTGGTTTGGTACAGATTCATAGCAATCAGCCCCAGCATTTT. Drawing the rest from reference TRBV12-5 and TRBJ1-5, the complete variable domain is DARVTQTPRHKVTEMGQEVTMRCQPILGHNTVFWYRQTMMQGLELLAYFRNRAPLDDSGMPKDRFSAEMPDATLATLKIQPSEPRDSAVYFCASGLVQIHSNQPQHFGDGTRLSIL.

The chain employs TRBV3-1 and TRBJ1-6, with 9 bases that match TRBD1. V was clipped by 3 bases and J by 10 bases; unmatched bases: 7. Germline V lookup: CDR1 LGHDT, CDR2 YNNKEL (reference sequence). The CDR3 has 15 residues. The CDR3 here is CASSQGTGTGSPLHF. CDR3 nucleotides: TGTGCCAGCAGCCAGGGGACAGGGACGGGATCACCCCTCCACTTT. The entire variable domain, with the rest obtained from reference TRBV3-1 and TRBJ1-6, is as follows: DTAVSQTPKYLVTQMGNDKSIKCEQNLGHDTMYWYKQDSKKFLKIMFSYNNKELIINETVPNRFSPKSPDKAHLNLHINSLELGDSAVYFCASSQGTGTGSPLHFGNGTRLTVT.

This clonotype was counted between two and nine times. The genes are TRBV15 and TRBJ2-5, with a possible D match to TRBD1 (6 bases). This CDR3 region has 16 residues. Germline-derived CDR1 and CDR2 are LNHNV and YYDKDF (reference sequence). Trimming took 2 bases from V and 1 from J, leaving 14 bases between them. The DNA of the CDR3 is TGTGCCACCAGCAGAATTGGACAGACTTTCCAAGAGACCCAGTACTTC. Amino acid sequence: CATSRIGQTFQETQYF.

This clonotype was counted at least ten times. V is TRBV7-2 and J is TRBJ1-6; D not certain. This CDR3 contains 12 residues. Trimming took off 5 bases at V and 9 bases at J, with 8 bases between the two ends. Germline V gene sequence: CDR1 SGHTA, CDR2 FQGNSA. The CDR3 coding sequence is TGTGCCAGCAGCCCGGGCTTTTCACCCCTCCACTTT. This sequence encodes CASSPGFSPLHF. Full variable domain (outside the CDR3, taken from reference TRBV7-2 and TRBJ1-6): GAGVSQSPSNKVTEKGKDVELRCDPISGHTALYWYRQSLGQGLEFLIYFQGNSAPDKSGLPSDRFSAERTGGSVSTLTIQRTQQEDSAVYLCASSPGFSPLHFGNGTRLTVT.

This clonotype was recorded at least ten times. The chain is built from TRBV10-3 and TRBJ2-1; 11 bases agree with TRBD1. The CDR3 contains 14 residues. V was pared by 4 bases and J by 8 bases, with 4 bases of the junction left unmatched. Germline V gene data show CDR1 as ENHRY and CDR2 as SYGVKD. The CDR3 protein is CAISGTGGFDEQFF. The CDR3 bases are TGTGCCATCAGTGGGACAGGGGGCTTCGATGAGCAGTTCTTC.

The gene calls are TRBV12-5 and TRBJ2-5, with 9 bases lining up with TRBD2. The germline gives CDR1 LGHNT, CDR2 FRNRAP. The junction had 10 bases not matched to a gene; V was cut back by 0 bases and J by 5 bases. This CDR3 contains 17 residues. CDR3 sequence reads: CASGLVRSLAGKETQYF. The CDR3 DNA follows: TGTGCTAGTGGTTTGGTACGATCCCTAGCGGGAAAGGAGACCCAGTACTTC.

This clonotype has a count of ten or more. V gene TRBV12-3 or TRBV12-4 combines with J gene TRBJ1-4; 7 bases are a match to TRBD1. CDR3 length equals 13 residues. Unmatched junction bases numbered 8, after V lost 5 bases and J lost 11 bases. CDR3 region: CASSLRQGGKLFF. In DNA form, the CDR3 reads TGTGCCAGCAGTCTACGACAGGGAGGCAAACTGTTTTTT.

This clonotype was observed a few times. The CDR3: CASSLRPADYSSYEQYF. In DNA form, the CDR3 reads TGTGCCAGCAGCCTCCGGCCCGCAGACTATAGCTCCTACGAGCAGTACTTC. The J gene is TRBJ2-7, the V gene TRBV9; maybe TRBD2 (5 bases). This CDR3 contains 17 residues. Germline V gene lookup returns CDR1 SGDLS and CDR2 YYNGEE. The germline V and J ends were trimmed by 4 bases and 0 bases, with 20 bases remaining between them.

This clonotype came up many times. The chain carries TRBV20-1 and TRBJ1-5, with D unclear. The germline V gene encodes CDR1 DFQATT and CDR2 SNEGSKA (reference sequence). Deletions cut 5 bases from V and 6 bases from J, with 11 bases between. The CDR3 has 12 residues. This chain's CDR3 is CSASSDGQPQHF. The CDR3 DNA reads TGCAGTGCTTCATCCGACGGTCAGCCCCAGCATTTT.

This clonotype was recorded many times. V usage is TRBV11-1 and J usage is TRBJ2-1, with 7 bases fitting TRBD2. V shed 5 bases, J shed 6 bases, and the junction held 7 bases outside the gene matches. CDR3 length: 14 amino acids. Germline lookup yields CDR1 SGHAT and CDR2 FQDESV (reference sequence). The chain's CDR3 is CASSDRGGINEQFF. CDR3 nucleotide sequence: TGTGCCAGCAGCGACCGCGGGGGAATCAATGAGCAGTTCTTC.

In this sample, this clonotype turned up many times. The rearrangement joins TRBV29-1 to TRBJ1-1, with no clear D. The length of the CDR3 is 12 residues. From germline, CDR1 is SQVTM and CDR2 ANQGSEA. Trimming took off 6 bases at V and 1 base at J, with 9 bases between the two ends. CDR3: CSVESENTEAFF. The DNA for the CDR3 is TGCAGCGTGGAAAGCGAGAACACTGAAGCTTTCTTT. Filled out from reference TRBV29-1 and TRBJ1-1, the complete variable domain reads SAVISQKPSRDICQRGTSLTIQCQVDSQVTMMFWYRQQPGQSLTLIATANQGSEATYESGFVIDKFPISRPNLTFSTLTVSNMSPEDSSIYLCSVESENTEAFFGQGTRLTVV.

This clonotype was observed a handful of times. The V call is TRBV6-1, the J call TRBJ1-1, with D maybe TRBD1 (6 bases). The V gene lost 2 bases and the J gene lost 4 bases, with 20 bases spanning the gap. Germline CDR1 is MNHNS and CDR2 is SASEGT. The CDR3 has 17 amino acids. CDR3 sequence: CASSEIGRGGLGTEAFF. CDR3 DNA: TGTGCCAGCAGTGAAATTGGCCGGGGGGGGCTGGGCACTGAAGCTTTCTTT.

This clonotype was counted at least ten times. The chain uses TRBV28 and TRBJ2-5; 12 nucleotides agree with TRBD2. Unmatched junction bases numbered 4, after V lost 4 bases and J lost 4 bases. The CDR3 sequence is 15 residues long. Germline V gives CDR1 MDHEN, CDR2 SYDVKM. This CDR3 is CASSYPLAGGETQYF. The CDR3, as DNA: TGTGCCAGCAGTTACCCACTAGCGGGAGGAGAGACCCAGTACTTC.

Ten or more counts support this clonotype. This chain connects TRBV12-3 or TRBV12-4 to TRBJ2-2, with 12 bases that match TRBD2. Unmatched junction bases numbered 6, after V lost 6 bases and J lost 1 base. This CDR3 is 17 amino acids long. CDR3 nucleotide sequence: TGTGCCAGCAGCAGAGGGACTAGCGGGCTGAACACCGGGGAGCTGTTTTTT. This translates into CASSRGTSGLNTGELFF.

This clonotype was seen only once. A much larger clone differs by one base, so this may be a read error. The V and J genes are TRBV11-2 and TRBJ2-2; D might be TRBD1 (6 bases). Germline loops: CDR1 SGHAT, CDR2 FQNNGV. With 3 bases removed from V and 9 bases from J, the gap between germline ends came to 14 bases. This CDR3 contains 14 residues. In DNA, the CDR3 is TGTGCCAGCAGCTTGGGGCAGGGGTCCCGGGAGCTGTTTTTT. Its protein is CASSLGQGSRELFF.

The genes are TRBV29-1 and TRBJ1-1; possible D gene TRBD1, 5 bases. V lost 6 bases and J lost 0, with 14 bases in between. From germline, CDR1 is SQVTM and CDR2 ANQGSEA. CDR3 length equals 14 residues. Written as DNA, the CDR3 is TGCAGCGTGGAGGGGCTGGGAATGAACACTGAAGCTTTCTTT. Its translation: CSVEGLGMNTEAFF.

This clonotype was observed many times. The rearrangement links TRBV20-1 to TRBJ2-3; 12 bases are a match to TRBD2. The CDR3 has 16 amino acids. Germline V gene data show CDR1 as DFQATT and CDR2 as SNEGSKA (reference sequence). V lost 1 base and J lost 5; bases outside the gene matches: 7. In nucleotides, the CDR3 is TGCAGTGCTAGAGGGGGACTAGCGGGTGTAATAGATACGCAGTATTTT. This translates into CSARGGLAGVIDTQYF.

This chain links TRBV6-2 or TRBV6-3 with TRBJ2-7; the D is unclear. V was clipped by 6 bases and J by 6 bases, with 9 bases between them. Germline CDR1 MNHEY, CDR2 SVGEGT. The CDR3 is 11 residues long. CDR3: CASSKLGEQYF. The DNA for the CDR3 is TGTGCCAGCAGCAAACTGGGCGAGCAGTACTTC.

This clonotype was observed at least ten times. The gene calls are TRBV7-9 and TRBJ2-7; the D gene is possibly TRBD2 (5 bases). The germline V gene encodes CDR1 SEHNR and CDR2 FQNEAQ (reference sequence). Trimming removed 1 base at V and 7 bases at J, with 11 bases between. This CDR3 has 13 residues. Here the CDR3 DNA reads TGTGCCAGCAGCTTAGACGGGGTACGTGAGCAGTACTTC. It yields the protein CASSLDGVREQYF.

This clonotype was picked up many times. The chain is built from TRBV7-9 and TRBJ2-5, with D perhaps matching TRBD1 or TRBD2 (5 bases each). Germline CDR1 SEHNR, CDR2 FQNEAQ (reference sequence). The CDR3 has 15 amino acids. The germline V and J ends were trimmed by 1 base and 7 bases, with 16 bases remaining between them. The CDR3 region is CASSLGGAELGTQYF. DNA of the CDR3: TGTGCCAGCAGCTTAGGAGGGGCCGAACTGGGGACCCAGTACTTC.

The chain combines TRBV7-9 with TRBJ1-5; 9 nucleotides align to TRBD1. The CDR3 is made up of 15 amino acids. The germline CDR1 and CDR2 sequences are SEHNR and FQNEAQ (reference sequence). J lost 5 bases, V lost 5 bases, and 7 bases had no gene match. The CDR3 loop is CASSRGTGLDQPQHF. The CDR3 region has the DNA TGTGCCAGCAGCCGTGGGACAGGGTTGGATCAGCCCCAGCATTTT. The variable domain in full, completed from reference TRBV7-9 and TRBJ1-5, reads DTGVSQNPRHKITKRGQNVTFRCDPISEHNRLYWYRQTLGQGPEFLTYFQNEAQLEKSRLLSDRFSAERPKGSFSTLEIQRTEQGDSAMYLCASSRGTGLDQPQHFGDGTRLSIL.